This T cell receptor beta chain is drawn from a study of Graves' ophthalmopathy and Graves' hyperthyroidism. This clonotype appeared many times. Its cognate antigen is unknown. For repertoire sequencing, the TCR beta CDR3 regions were amplified from RNA transcripts. The workflow started with a first-round RT-PCR run with HTBI primers and then moved on to a second-round multiplex PCR. TCRdb re-called the multiplex PCR reads with MiXCR, one entry per CDR3 protein. Among around 1,000,000 distinct CDR3 sequences listed, about 35% were seen once. Overall study findings and caveats: Blood contained most expanded thyroid clonotypes exceeding 0.001 frequency. Sensitivity of 85% to 90% and specificity of approximately 76% were achieved when a 13-signature model separated ophthalmopathy from stable hyperthyroidism.

The clonotype comes from an adult man with Graves' hyperthyroidism. Sequencing input: peripheral blood or thyroid tissue (not recorded which).

In DNA form, the CDR3 reads TGCGCCAGCAGCGCACAGGGAATGAACACTGAAGCTTTCTTT. This sequence encodes CASSAQGMNTEAFF. The V and J genes are TRBV5-1 and TRBJ1-1; D may be TRBD1 (6 bases). Germline-derived CDR1 and CDR2 are SGHRS and YFSETQ. The V and J ends lost 4 bases and 0 bases respectively, with 10 bases between them. CDR3 length: 14 residues.